This TCR beta chain was identified during a study of control samples from healthy donors and cancer patients. The assay was immunoSEQ multiplex PCR, and TCRdb's table has in-frame clones only and misses some. Here the sample spans 150,000 or so clones, 93% being singletons. A single count supports this clone. The CDR3 spans 14 residues. Germline V gene sequence: CDR1 SGHRS, CDR2 YFSETQ. With 3 bases clipped from V and 3 bases from J, the junction kept 6 bases outside the gene matches. This sequence joins TRBV5-1 and TRBJ2-7; TRBD1 matches at 7 bases. Material: blood. This clonotype originated in a young man in good health. CDR3 sequence: CASSYGQDYYEQYF. CDR3 coding DNA: TGCGCCAGCAGCTATGGACAGGATTACTACGAGCAGTACTTC. Variable domain in full (rest from reference TRBV5-1 and TRBJ2-7): KAGVTQTPRYLIKTRGQQVTLSCSPISGHRSVSWYQQTPGQGLQFLFEYFSETQRNKGNFPGRFSGRQFSNSRSEMNVSTLELGDSALYLCASSYGQDYYEQYFGPGTRLTVT.